These T cell receptor beta chains were read from a single sample in a study of T cells after yellow fever vaccination. TCRdb re-called the 5' RACE reads with MiXCR, one entry per CDR3 protein. The sample carries approximately 550,000 distinct CDR3 sequences, under 25% recorded once. Specimen: PBMCs, collected 15 days after the yellow fever booster vaccination. These receptors were taken from a man between 25 and 39 years old who received the YFV17D yellow fever vaccine. CDR3s include the opening cysteine and the closing phenylalanine or tryptophan. Clone size is shown for a subset of rows, as once, few, many or a class of expanded clone.

NA | TRBV11-2 | CASSLGHTGAYNEQFF
few | TRBV5-1 | CASSLITAGSYEQYF
few | TRBV12-5 | CASGSSWTSVNEQFF
NA | TRBV20-1 | CSGQSGTPNEQFF
few | TRBV7-2 | CASSLRPDSDYEQYF
NA | TRBV18 | CASSPPRTQYF
NA | TRBV6-2/TRBV6-3 | CASSQRQGAGTEAFF
many | TRBV20-1 | CSARGTGQTDTQYF
few | TRBV19 | CASSTPDRDEQYF
NA | TRBV9 | CASSASGTADTQYF
NA | TRBV10-3 | CAISDPDRESNQPQHF
few | TRBV4-2 | CASSQDSQQGGSQPQHF
NA | TRBV9 | CASSVGIADYQETQYF
NA | TRBV6-5 | CASSRPGLAGDTGELFF
NA | TRBV7-2 | CASSRTEEETQYF
many | TRBV29-1 | CSAPAQGTEAFF
NA | TRBV6-2/TRBV6-3 | CASRGERRSTDTQYF
NA | TRBV2 | CASRRSQATETQYF
NA | TRBV5-4 | CASSGGADYNEQFF
few | TRBV4-3 | CASSQESRGGVQYF
NA | TRBV7-2 | CASRRTSETQYF
few | TRBV29-1 | CSVVAEQGQPQHF
few | TRBV12-3/TRBV12-4 | CASSFNVQGSEAFF
NA | TRBV11-2 | CASKPPLSDTQYF
many | TRBV27 | CASSSRVEQYF
NA | TRBV7-2 | CASSLVILTDTQYF
NA | TRBV29-1 | CSVGQGRQGETQYF
few | TRBV19 | CASSLPPGNNEQFF
NA | TRBV7-8 | CASSWTSNEQFF
NA | TRBV20-1 | CSARVLAGESYNEQFF
NA | TRBV5-1 | CASSLVASGSPLFGEQYF
few | TRBV20-1 | CSARSRALGVQYF
NA | TRBV6-5 | CASSYGPGENTEAFF
NA | TRBV12-3/TRBV12-4 | CASSPGQGVGNEQFF
NA | TRBV28 | CASSERDYEQYF
NA | TRBV14 | CASSRAPGPYNEQFF
NA | TRBV6-5 | CASSYQPSNTGELFF
NA | TRBV29-1 | CSVVLAETKQFF
NA | TRBV11-2 | CASSPWDRGSSYEQYF
NA | TRBV12-3/TRBV12-4 | CASSLIGGRETQYF
NA | TRBV6-4 | CASSDSPGTGELFF
NA | TRBV21-1 | CASSEGTSGRRETQYF
few | TRBV7-9 | CASSRGLAGGYQETQYF
few | TRBV15 | CATSRDYRSLEQYF
NA | TRBV7-7 | CASSLAPTGNEQFF
few | TRBV7-2 | CASSLSSFSGINEQFF
few | TRBV6-2/TRBV6-3 | CATPRWGSSYEQYF
few | TRBV7-9 | CASSRLAERNTGELFF
few | TRBV6-2/TRBV6-3 | CASSSRDRGVTGELFF
NA | TRBV5-1 | CARQTQRQGGETQYF
few | TRBV28 | CASLAGDISDEQYF
NA | TRBV7-2 | CAIRKGSAGGNTDTQYF
few | TRBV15 | CATSRGQLSTEAFF
NA | TRBV6-5 | CASSTWTVSYEQYF
few | TRBV7-2 | CASSLQGGGNTEAFF